Below are 26 T cell receptor beta chains sequenced from a single sample in a study of PD-1 blockade in classical Hodgkin lymphoma. The time point is: cycle 4 day 1 (C4D1), after five to seven weeks of nivolumab. Every patient was affected by relapse after autologous stem cell transplantation, while exposure to brentuximab vedotin was not uniform. From thawed PBMCs, CD4+ T cells were purified using magnetic negative selection. Here immunoSEQ multiplex PCR was the method, and the copy in TCRdb shows in-frame clones only, minus some. Of fewer than 30,000 clones in the sample, roughly four fifths were seen once. The specimen was CD4+ T cells from blood, collected before the fourth cycle of nivolumab. These receptors were obtained from a human donor with classical Hodgkin lymphoma.

The chain carries TRBV11-2 and TRBJ2-3, with 10 bases identical to TRBD2. CDR3 length: 16 amino acids. Germline loops: CDR1 SGHAT, CDR2 FQNNGV. V was clipped by 0 bases and J by 4 bases; unmatched bases: 4. Here the CDR3 DNA reads TGTGCCAGCAGCTTAGAAGGACTAGCGGCCGCAGATACGCAGTATTTT. The encoded protein is CASSLEGLAAADTQYF. Full variable domain (remainder filled in from reference TRBV11-2 and TRBJ2-3): EAGVAQSPRYKIIEKRQSVAFWCNPISGHATLYWYQQILGQGPKLLIQFQNNGVVDDSQLPKDRFSAERLKGVDSTLKIQPAKLEDSAVYLCASSLEGLAAADTQYFGPGTRLTVL.

The CDR3 here is CASSLGGSNYGYTF. The CDR3 DNA follows: TGTGCCAGCAGTTTAGGCGGCAGCAACTATGGCTACACCTTC. The chain employs TRBV28 and TRBJ1-2; D is ambiguous. Trimming left V 2 bases short and J 2 bases short, with 9 bases between. The CDR3 has 14 residues. The germline CDR1 and CDR2 sequences are MDHEN and SYDVKM.

The genes are TRBV4-1 and TRBJ2-1, with a possible D match to TRBD2 (6 bases). Per germline, CDR1 MGHRA and CDR2 YSYEKL. V was clipped by 0 bases and J by 4 bases, with 22 bases between them. The CDR3 is made up of 19 amino acids. The CDR3 sequence: CASSQDWPTSSGDYNEQFF. The CDR3 DNA follows: TGCGCCAGCAGCCAAGATTGGCCCACTAGTAGCGGAGATTACAATGAGCAGTTCTTC.

This clone is a singleton in its sample. V gene TRBV18 combines with J gene TRBJ2-2; TRBD1 matches at 7 bases. With V trimmed by 1 base and J by 5 bases, 7 bases remained unmatched. From germline, CDR1 is KGHSH and CDR2 LQKENI. The CDR3 consists of 16 residues. CDR3 coding DNA: TGTGCCAGCTCACCACTTCCCCAGGGGGAAACCGGGGAGCTGTTTTTT. Amino acids: CASSPLPQGETGELFF.

The gene calls are TRBV19 and TRBJ1-2, with D perhaps matching TRBD1 (6 bases). V lost 7 bases and J lost 0, with 9 bases in between. Germline lookup yields CDR1 LNHDA and CDR2 SQIVND (reference sequence). There are 13 residues in the CDR3. The CDR3 region is CASNRAANYGYTF. CDR3 sequence (DNA): TGTGCCAGTAACAGGGCCGCTAACTATGGCTACACCTTC.

In this sample, this clone turned up a few times. The chain joins TRBV19 to TRBJ1-1; D not certain. This CDR3 comprises 13 residues. The V end lost 3 bases, the J end lost 0 bases, and 5 bases lay between the germline ends. CDR1 is LNHDA, CDR2 SQIVND, per germline (reference sequence). The CDR3 here is CASSMVVNTEAFF. The CDR3 nucleotides are TGTGCCAGTAGTATGGTCGTGAACACTGAAGCTTTCTTT.

V and J are TRBV5-6 and TRBJ1-2, with 7 bases fitting TRBD1. Losses at the gene ends were 1 base for V and 7 bases for J; bases not matched to a gene: 4. The CDR3 length is 13 residues. Germline values: CDR1 SGHDT, CDR2 YYEEEE. This chain's CDR3 is CASSLLDRSGYTF. In nucleotides, the CDR3 is TGTGCCAGCAGCTTGTTGGACAGGAGTGGCTACACCTTC. The full variable domain, completed using reference TRBV5-6 and TRBJ1-2, is DAGVTQSPTHLIKTRGQQVTLRCSPKSGHDTVSWYQQALGQGPQFIFQYYEEEERQRGNFPDRFSGHQFPNYSSELNVNALLLGDSALYLCASSLLDRSGYTFGSGTRLTVV.

The chain is built from TRBV5-4 and TRBJ2-3; 7 bases match TRBD2. Per the germline V gene, CDR1 is SGHNT and CDR2 is YYREEE (reference sequence). After removal of 0 bases from V and 6 bases from J, the junction contained 10 bases not matched to a gene. The CDR3 sequence is 16 residues long. As DNA, the CDR3 is TGTGCCAGCAGCTTGGCGTTCGGCGGGAGTCCCGATACGCAGTATTTT. Translated, it gives CASSLAFGGSPDTQYF.

This clone was counted a few times. The chain recombines TRBV2 with TRBJ1-5; TRBD1 might be the D (5 bases). V lost 8 bases and J 2 bases, leaving 10 bases between the germline ends. Looked up from germline, CDR1 is SNHLY and CDR2 is FYNNEI. The CDR3 covers 13 residues. The CDR3 here is CASARDGNQPQHF. Here the CDR3 DNA reads TGTGCCAGCGCGCGGGACGGCAATCAGCCCCAGCATTTT.

This chain joins TRBV18 and TRBJ2-1; the match to TRBD1 covers 9 bases. Germline loops: CDR1 KGHSH, CDR2 LQKENI. The CDR3 runs to 16 residues. V lost 4 bases and J lost 3; bases outside the gene matches: 7. CDR3: CASSRAGQGFYNEQFF. In DNA, the CDR3 is TGTGCCAGCTCACGAGCTGGACAGGGGTTCTACAATGAGCAGTTCTTC.

The chain employs TRBV6-5 and TRBJ1-3; D is uncertain. V dropped 2 bases and J dropped 0 bases, with 8 bases sitting between them. Germline CDR1 is MNHEY and CDR2 is SVGAGI. This CDR3 contains 15 residues. CDR3 amino acids: CASSYVSSSGNTIYF. CDR3 in DNA: TGTGCCAGCAGTTACGTGTCGAGCTCTGGAAACACCATATATTTT.

This clone was picked up a small number of times. This sequence joins TRBV7-9 and TRBJ1-1; D is possibly TRBD1 (6 bases). Per germline, CDR1 SEHNR and CDR2 FQNEAQ (reference sequence). The V gene lost 7 bases and the J gene lost 0 bases, with 15 bases spanning the gap. This CDR3 comprises 15 residues. The CDR3 loop is CASTPGQTLNTEAFF. CDR3 nucleotide sequence: TGTGCCAGCACGCCTGGACAGACTCTGAACACTGAAGCTTTCTTT.

The chain links TRBV27 to TRBJ2-5; 7 nucleotides align to TRBD1. Germline V gene sequence: CDR1 MNHEY, CDR2 SMNVEV (reference sequence). There are 13 residues in the CDR3. V lost 6 bases to trimming and J lost 0 bases; unmatched junction nucleotides: 1. As DNA, the CDR3 is TGTGCCAGCAGGGGGACAGACCAAGAGACCCAGTACTTC. Amino acids: CASRGTDQETQYF.

This chain connects TRBV7-6 to TRBJ2-3; TRBD2 matches 12 bases. The CDR3 contains 15 residues. V was pared by 5 bases and J by 5 bases, with 5 bases of the junction left unmatched. CDR1 is SGHVS, CDR2 FNYEAQ, per germline. DNA for the CDR3: TGTGCCAGCAGCCGGGGACTAGCGGGCTTAGATACGCAGTATTTT. Amino acids: CASSRGLAGLDTQYF.

This chain connects TRBV19 to TRBJ1-5; D not resolved. Germline CDR1 reads LNHDA; CDR2 reads SQIVND (reference sequence). V gave up 0 bases and J gave up 5 bases, with 5 bases separating them. The CDR3 runs 13 residues. The CDR3 DNA follows: TGTGCCAGTAGTATAGAGGGAGATCAGCCCCAGCATTTT. It yields the protein CASSIEGDQPQHF.

The rearrangement uses TRBV29-1 and TRBJ2-1; no definite D call. Germline CDR1 is SQVTM and CDR2 is ANQGSEA. The CDR3 extends over 14 amino acids. V was cut by 6 bases and J by 0 bases, with 12 bases left in between. The CDR3 DNA is TGCAGCGTCGCCAAAGTTAGCTCCTACAATGAGCAGTTCTTC. Protein sequence: CSVAKVSSYNEQFF.

This chain uses TRBV18 with TRBJ1-1; perhaps TRBD1 as D (5 bases). The CDR3 covers 15 residues. CDR1 is KGHSH, CDR2 LQKENI, per germline. Deletions cut 4 bases from V and 9 bases from J, with 21 bases between. CDR3 nucleotides: TGTGCCAGCTCACTCTCCCAGGGTCTACCCCTGCAAGCTTTCTTT. It encodes CASSLSQGLPLQAFF.

The V gene is TRBV7-9, the J gene TRBJ1-1, with no clear D. The germline V gene encodes CDR1 SEHNR and CDR2 FQNEAQ (reference sequence). The CDR3 is made up of 12 amino acids. V was pared by 2 bases and J by 1 base, with 2 bases between. The CDR3 DNA follows: TGTGCCAGCAGCTTATCGAACACTGAAGCTTTCTTT. Its translation is CASSLSNTEAFF.

V and J are TRBV11-2 and TRBJ2-5, with TRBD2 identical over 12 bases. The germline CDR1 and CDR2 sequences are SGHAT and FQNNGV. This CDR3 has 16 amino acids. V shed 0 bases, J shed 5 bases, and the junction held 4 bases outside the gene matches. The chain's CDR3 is CASSLELAGGLETQYF. The CDR3 DNA is TGTGCCAGCAGCTTAGAACTAGCGGGAGGTTTGGAGACCCAGTACTTC.

The gene calls are TRBV5-1 and TRBJ1-1; 11 positions match TRBD1. Trimming at V came to 4 bases and at J to 4 bases, leaving 3 bases not matched to a gene. CDR1 and CDR2 (germline): SGHRS, YFSETQ. The CDR3 has 14 residues. The CDR3 region is CASSGGQGGTEAFF. DNA for the CDR3: TGCGCCAGCAGCGGGGGACAGGGGGGCACTGAAGCTTTCTTT.

The chain joins TRBV2 to TRBJ2-1; 9 bases are shared with TRBD1. CDR1 SNHLY and CDR2 FYNNEI come from the germline V gene. The trim removed 6 bases at V and 9 bases at J, leaving 9 bases unmatched. This CDR3 has 14 residues. In DNA form, the CDR3 reads TGTGCCAGCAGCCGGACAGGGGAGGTTGGTGAGCAGTTCTTC. It encodes CASSRTGEVGEQFF.

This clone was detected once. This chain's CDR3 is CASSHNRGQYSYEQYF. The CDR3 DNA reads as TGTGCCAGCAGCCACAACAGGGGGCAGTACTCCTACGAGCAGTACTTC. The genes are TRBV5-5 and TRBJ2-7; TRBD1 matches at 9 bases. The junction had 8 bases not matched to a gene; V was cut back by 4 bases and J by 0 bases. CDR1 and CDR2 (germline): SGHKS, YYEKEE (reference sequence). The CDR3 has 16 amino acids.

This clone occurred once. The chain recombines TRBV19 with TRBJ1-5; no definite D call. Germline CDR1 LNHDA, CDR2 SQIVND (reference sequence). This CDR3 is 13 amino acids long. V gave up 4 bases and J gave up 4 bases, with 8 bases separating them. The CDR3 is CASSNGVNQPQHF. CDR3 nucleotide sequence: TGTGCCAGTAGTAACGGGGTGAATCAGCCCCAGCATTTT.

V and J are TRBV5-5 and TRBJ1-5, with 11 bases identical to TRBD1. V gave up 3 bases and J gave up 3 bases; unmatched junction bases: 5. CDR1 is SGHKS and CDR2 is YYEKEE in the germline V gene (reference sequence). The CDR3 runs to 16 residues. CDR3 in DNA: TGTGCCAGCAGCTGGGGGACAGGGGGGAACAATCAGCCCCAGCATTTT. Amino acid sequence: CASSWGTGGNNQPQHF.

The V call is TRBV25-1, the J call TRBJ2-5; 10 bases fit TRBD1. Germline CDR1 and CDR2: MGHDK and SYGVNS. The CDR3 runs to 14 residues. After removal of 3 bases from V and 6 bases from J, the junction contained 4 bases not matched to a gene. CDR3 sequence (DNA): TGTGCCAGCAGTGAGACAGGGGGCATGAAGACCCAGTACTTC. It specifies CASSETGGMKTQYF.

The genes are TRBV2 and TRBJ2-1; D remains unclear. V dropped 6 bases and J dropped 2 bases, with 5 bases sitting between them. The germline CDR1 and CDR2 sequences are SNHLY and FYNNEI. The CDR3 has 12 residues. CDR3 nucleotide sequence: TGTGCCAGCAGGGGTGCCTACAATGAGCAGTTCTTC. This encodes CASRGAYNEQFF.